Following are 20 T cell receptor beta chains from one sample sequenced in a study of CD8 T cells in Susac syndrome. RNA in amounts of about 0.45 to 1 ug was reverse transcribed with random hexamers. One entry per CDR3 protein, called by TCRdb with MiXCR from the immunoSEQ multiplex PCR reads. Of approximately 79,000 distinct CDR3 sequences listed, about 94% are singletons. The sequenced sample consisted of CD8+ T cells from PBMCs. The receptors shown here come from a human donor with Susac syndrome.

The genes are TRBV4-1 and TRBJ2-2; D is possibly TRBD2 (6 bases). This CDR3 has 14 residues. V lost 5 bases, J lost 5 bases, and 12 bases lay in between. CDR1 is MGHRA, CDR2 YSYEKL, per germline. The CDR3 loop reads CASSIREPTGELFF. The CDR3 nucleotides are TGCGCCAGCAGCATACGGGAGCCGACCGGGGAGCTGTTTTTT.

V is TRBV28 and J is TRBJ2-2, with D maybe TRBD1 (6 bases). V was cut by 4 bases and J by 0 bases, with 15 bases left in between. The CDR3 is made up of 17 amino acids. The germline V gene encodes CDR1 MDHEN and CDR2 SYDVKM. CDR3 amino acids: CASSSYRTEPNTGELFF. The CDR3, as DNA: TGTGCCAGCAGTTCATACCGGACAGAACCGAACACCGGGGAGCTGTTTTTT.

The rearrangement uses TRBV5-1 and TRBJ1-1; D is undetermined. The V gene lost 1 base and the J gene lost 1 base, with 8 bases spanning the gap. Germline V gives CDR1 SGHRS, CDR2 YFSETQ. This CDR3 has 14 residues. CDR3 coding DNA: TGCGCCAGCAGCTTGACGTCAGGGAACACTGAAGCTTTCTTT. The encoded protein is CASSLTSGNTEAFF.

The chain is built from TRBV20-1 and TRBJ2-4; TRBD2 matches at 12 bases. The germline V gene encodes CDR1 DFQATT and CDR2 SNEGSKA (reference sequence). Trimming took 2 bases from V and 1 from J; bases not matched to a gene: 0. The CDR3 loop spans 15 amino acids. This chain's CDR3 is CSARTSGGAKNIQYF. The CDR3 DNA sequence: TGCAGTGCTAGAACTAGCGGGGGGGCCAAAAACATTCAGTACTTC.

The chain employs TRBV5-4 and TRBJ1-1, with D hard to call. Germline CDR1 reads SGHNT; CDR2 reads YYREEE (reference sequence). The V end lost 7 bases, the J end lost 0 bases, and 4 bases lay between the germline ends. This CDR3 contains 11 residues. The CDR3 sequence is CASRLNTEAFF. CDR3 sequence (DNA): TGTGCCAGCCGTCTGAACACTGAAGCTTTCTTT. Complete variable domain (other parts from reference TRBV5-4 and TRBJ1-1): ETGVTQSPTHLIKTRGQQVTLRCSSQSGHNTVSWYQQALGQGPQFIFQYYREEENGRGNFPPRFSGLQFPNYSSELNVNALELDDSALYLCASRLNTEAFFGQGTRLTVV.

The chain uses TRBV7-3 and TRBJ2-3; TRBD2 aligns across 8 bases. The germline CDR1 and CDR2 sequences are SGHTA and FQGTGA. V shed 1 base, J shed 4 bases, and the junction held 7 bases outside the gene matches. The CDR3 is 16 amino acids. The CDR3 bases are TGTGCCAGCAGCTTAATACCGCGGGGGGCCCCAGATACGCAGTATTTT. Its translation is CASSLIPRGAPDTQYF.

This rearrangement joins TRBV4-1 to TRBJ2-1, with a possible D match to TRBD2 (5 bases). Deletions cut 2 bases from V and 0 bases from J, with 11 bases between. The CDR3 contains 16 residues. CDR1 is MGHRA, CDR2 YSYEKL, per germline. CDR3 in amino acids: CASSQTIGSSYNEQFF. The CDR3 DNA is TGCGCCAGCAGCCAAACGATTGGGAGCTCCTACAATGAGCAGTTCTTC.

The chain carries TRBV3-1 and TRBJ2-7; 8 positions match TRBD2. The germline CDR1 and CDR2 sequences are LGHDT and YNNKEL (reference sequence). The CDR3 length is 16 residues. V shed 2 bases and J 3 bases; nucleotides not matched to a gene: 9. The CDR3, as DNA: TGTGCCAGCAGCCAAAGTCGGCGGGAGGAGCACTACGAGCAGTACTTC. Protein sequence: CASSQSRREEHYEQYF.

The V and J genes are TRBV20-1 and TRBJ1-5, with TRBD1 identical over 11 bases. Germline CDR1 DFQATT, CDR2 SNEGSKA (reference sequence). V lost 4 bases and J lost 3; bases outside the gene matches: 8. This CDR3 has 16 amino acids. The CDR3 here is CSAKGQGVPNNQPQHF. DNA of the CDR3: TGCAGTGCTAAGGGACAGGGGGTCCCAAACAATCAGCCCCAGCATTTT.

The chain employs TRBV20-1 and TRBJ2-1; D remains ambiguous. Germline V CDR1 and CDR2: DFQATT, SNEGSKA (reference sequence). V lost 2 bases and J 5 bases, leaving 10 bases between the germline ends. This CDR3 comprises 13 residues. CDR3 protein: CSARMIINNEQFF. The CDR3 coding sequence is TGCAGTGCTAGAATGATCATAAACAATGAGCAGTTCTTC.

V is TRBV5-4 and J is TRBJ2-5; 12 bases fit TRBD2. CDR1 and CDR2 (germline): SGHNT, YYREEE (reference sequence). The CDR3 runs to 17 residues. The trim removed 3 bases at V and 4 bases at J, leaving 10 bases unmatched. The CDR3 DNA sequence: TGTGCCAGCAGCTCCGCAACCCCGGGACTAGCGGGAGAGACCCAGTACTTC. It encodes CASSSATPGLAGETQYF.

CDR3: CASSLTPPQGAFLQETQYF. Written as DNA, the CDR3 is TGTGCCAGCAGCTTAACTCCCCCACAGGGGGCCTTCCTCCAAGAGACCCAGTACTTC. This rearrangement joins TRBV11-2 to TRBJ2-5, with 9 bases lining up with TRBD1. The trim removed 2 bases at V and 1 base at J, leaving 14 bases unmatched. CDR3 length: 19 residues. CDR1 is SGHAT and CDR2 is FQNNGV in the germline V gene.

The gene calls are TRBV27 and TRBJ2-5; 7 positions match TRBD1. Trimming cost V 5 bases and J 5 bases; bases outside gene matches: 8. Germline CDR1 and CDR2: MNHEY and SMNVEV (reference sequence). The CDR3 extends over 14 amino acids. The chain's CDR3 is CASSRQGGGETQYF. The CDR3 coding sequence is TGTGCCAGCAGTCGACAGGGTGGCGGGGAGACCCAGTACTTC.

This chain links TRBV20-1 with TRBJ2-2; D unresolved. Germline CDR1 and CDR2: DFQATT and SNEGSKA (reference sequence). V lost 0 bases to trimming and J lost 5 bases, with 10 bases between them. The CDR3 length is 14 residues. The CDR3 sequence: CSARDLWKTGELFF. The CDR3 nucleotides read TGCAGTGCTAGAGATCTGTGGAAAACCGGGGAGCTGTTTTTT.

The V and J genes are TRBV29-1 and TRBJ2-1; 10 bases line up with TRBD1. The CDR3 extends over 17 amino acids. J gave up 0 bases and V 3 bases, and 8 bases lay outside the gene matches. CDR1 SQVTM and CDR2 ANQGSEA come from the germline V gene. CDR3 sequence: CSVETGGRLSSYNEQFF. CDR3 bases: TGCAGCGTTGAGACAGGGGGCAGGCTGAGCTCCTACAATGAGCAGTTCTTC.

The gene calls are TRBV29-1 and TRBJ2-1; 14 nucleotides match TRBD2. The V gene end was trimmed by 1 base and the J gene end by 4 bases; junction bases not matched to a gene: 9. The CDR3 is 18 residues long. Germline lookup yields CDR1 SQVTM and CDR2 ANQGSEA. The CDR3 protein is CSVEGLAGGPSAYNEQFF. CDR3 DNA sequence: TGCAGCGTTGAAGGACTAGCGGGAGGGCCCTCTGCTTACAATGAGCAGTTCTTC.

This chain uses TRBV2 with TRBJ2-4; the match to TRBD1 covers 7 bases. Trimming removed 9 bases from V and 8 bases from J; junction bases left unmatched: 10. The CDR3 is 13 amino acids. Germline V gives CDR1 SNHLY, CDR2 FYNNEI. For the CDR3, the DNA is TGTGCCAGGGGTAGAGGGGGCCAGGACATTCAGTACTTC. Translating it yields CARGRGGQDIQYF.

The V call is TRBV9, the J call TRBJ1-6; TRBD1 agrees at 9 bases. Germline V lookup: CDR1 SGDLS, CDR2 YYNGEE. The CDR3 loop spans 13 amino acids. The V segment lost 5 bases and the J segment 7 bases; nucleotides outside the gene matches: 1. CDR3 DNA: TGTGCCAGCAGACAGGGGGCAAATTCACCCCTCCACTTT. It codes for CASRQGANSPLHF. The full variable domain, its missing parts supplied by reference TRBV9 and TRBJ1-6, is DSGVTQTPKHLITATGQRVTLRCSPRSGDLSVYWYQQSLDQGLQFLIQYYNGEERAKGNILERFSAQQFPDLHSELNLSSLELGDSALYFCASRQGANSPLHFGNGTRLTVT.

This chain links TRBV4-3 with TRBJ2-7; D possibly corresponds to TRBD1 (5 bases). The V end was cut by 1 base, the J end by 3 bases, with 13 bases between. Looked up from germline, CDR1 is LGHNA and CDR2 is YSLEER. The CDR3 sequence is 15 residues long. The CDR3 loop reads CASSQGADSIYEQYF. DNA for the CDR3: TGCGCCAGCAGCCAAGGGGCCGACAGTATCTACGAGCAGTACTTC.

In DNA form, the CDR3 reads TGCGCCAGCAGCGACCGGGACAGGGATGACGAGCAGTACTTC. This encodes CASSDRDRDDEQYF. The rearrangement uses TRBV5-1 and TRBJ2-7; 9 nucleotides align to TRBD1. Germline V lookup: CDR1 SGHRS, CDR2 YFSETQ. V was pared by 4 bases and J by 5 bases, with 7 bases of the junction left unmatched. The CDR3 runs 14 residues.